The entry that follows covers one T cell receptor (beta chain) sequence. Its antigen is not identified. Germline values: CDR1 MNHNS, CDR2 SASEGT. The germline V and J ends were trimmed by 7 bases and 2 bases, with 12 bases remaining between them. CDR3 length equals 15 residues. This entry belongs to a study of blood T cells in healthy people across ages. Looking at the study overall: When template switching was applied, about one barcoded beta molecule was captured per two T cells. The study's findings and limits: The study found TCR beta diversity correlated strongly with naive T cell percentage. With age, beta diversity per million T cells declined roughly linearly, significantly by over 35.

Primed by a sample-barcoded 5' primer and a J-beta primer mix, a second PCR proceeded for roughly 6 to 12 cycles. TCRdb reprocessed the 5' RACE reads via MiXCR and lists one record per CDR3 protein. The table includes under 2 million distinct CDR3 sequences, around 36% detected once. V is TRBV6-1 and J is TRBJ2-6; D remains unclear. This clonotype was sampled from a woman between 25 and 40 years old in good health. Sample: blood. The chain's CDR3 is CASTHGSTGANVLTF. Written as DNA, the CDR3 is TGTGCCAGCACTCATGGTAGTACTGGGGCCAACGTCCTGACTTTC.